The 27 T cell receptor beta chains given below trace back to one sample, sequenced in a study of shared clonotypes between healthy human individuals. Using immunoSEQ multiplex PCR, the repertoire was profiled, and TCRdb retains in-frame clones only, with some absent. The data show 2 million to 3 million clones, over 85% seen once. The sequenced material came from naive CD4+ T cells sorted from blood. Subset described: CD45RA+ positively selected. The origin of the receptors is a man younger than 35 in good health.

The rearrangement links TRBV18 to TRBJ2-2; maybe TRBD1 (5 bases). CDR1 is KGHSH, CDR2 LQKENI, per germline. The CDR3 extends over 15 amino acids. The V gene lost 4 bases and the J gene lost 2 bases, with 11 bases spanning the gap. In DNA form, the CDR3 reads TGTGCCAGCTCACGGACAAGTCCCAACACCGGGGAGCTGTTTTTT. It is translated as CASSRTSPNTGELFF.

This sequence joins TRBV5-4 and TRBJ1-3; 11 bases line up with TRBD1. CDR3 length: 15 amino acids. Germline V CDR1 and CDR2: SGHNT, YYREEE (reference sequence). V lost 4 bases to trimming and J lost 4 bases; unmatched junction nucleotides: 4. The DNA of the CDR3 is TGTGCCAGCAGCCCGGGACAGGGGGTGGGAAACACCATATATTTT. Amino acid sequence: CASSPGQGVGNTIYF. Complete variable domain (other parts from reference TRBV5-4 and TRBJ1-3): ETGVTQSPTHLIKTRGQQVTLRCSSQSGHNTVSWYQQALGQGPQFIFQYYREEENGRGNFPPRFSGLQFPNYSSELNVNALELDDSALYLCASSPGQGVGNTIYFGEGSWLTVV.

The rearrangement uses TRBV5-1 and TRBJ1-2; D remains ambiguous. Germline V gives CDR1 SGHRS, CDR2 YFSETQ. V gave up 4 bases and J gave up 0 bases, with 13 bases separating them. The CDR3 sequence is 15 residues long. The CDR3 protein is CASSVGSSTNYGYTF. CDR3 sequence (DNA): TGCGCCAGCAGCGTGGGAAGCTCCACTAACTATGGCTACACCTTC.

The chain couples TRBV5-1 to TRBJ2-1, with D uncertain. Germline V gene sequence: CDR1 SGHRS, CDR2 YFSETQ. With 0 bases removed from V and 0 bases from J, the gap between germline ends came to 4 bases. This CDR3 region has 14 residues. DNA for the CDR3: TGCGCCAGCAGCTTGGAATACTCCTACAATGAGCAGTTCTTC. Protein product: CASSLEYSYNEQFF.

The chain joins TRBV5-1 to TRBJ2-5; 11 nucleotides agree with TRBD2. The CDR3 has 14 amino acids. V gave up 4 bases and J gave up 5 bases; unmatched junction bases: 4. Germline CDR1 SGHRS, CDR2 YFSETQ. CDR3 residues: CASSRWTSGETQYF. In DNA form, the CDR3 reads TGCGCCAGCAGCCGGTGGACTAGCGGGGAGACCCAGTACTTC.

This chain links TRBV7-2 with TRBJ1-1; 10 bases line up with TRBD1. The germline V gene encodes CDR1 SGHTA and CDR2 FQGNSA. The CDR3 consists of 16 residues. J gave up 8 bases and V 1 base, and 10 bases lay outside the gene matches. CDR3 bases: TGTGCCAGCAGCTTAGGGGTCAGGACAGGGGGAATGGAAGCTTTCTTT. As protein: CASSLGVRTGGMEAFF. The variable domain in full, with the rest retrieved from reference TRBV7-2 and TRBJ1-1, is GAGVSQSPSNKVTEKGKDVELRCDPISGHTALYWYRQSLGQGLEFLIYFQGNSAPDKSGLPSDRFSAERTGGSVSTLTIQRTQQEDSAVYLCASSLGVRTGGMEAFFGQGTRLTVV.

The chain is built from TRBV21-1 and TRBJ2-1; the tabulated D call, TRBD2, remains unverified against the DNA. TRBV21-1 represents a pseudogene. The CDR3 spans 14 residues. The DNA of the CDR3 is TGTGCCAGCAGCAGTATTAGCGGGAGTACTGAGCAGTTCTTC. Translated: CASSSISGSTEQFF.

A note on this clone: Other nucleotide sequences in the sample specify the same CDR3. This chain connects TRBV6-5 to TRBJ1-1; no reliable D call. The germline CDR1 and CDR2 sequences are MNHEY and SVGAGI. The CDR3 covers 13 residues. V gave up 0 bases and J gave up 5 bases, with 7 bases separating them. This chain's CDR3 is CASSYSSRTEAFF. Here the CDR3 DNA reads TGTGCCAGCAGTTACTCCTCCAGGACTGAAGCTTTCTTT.

The chain is built from TRBV7-3 and TRBJ2-7, with 14 bases fitting TRBD2. The CDR3 has 17 residues. Germline CDR1 SGHTA, CDR2 FQGTGA. The trim removed 5 bases at V and 3 bases at J, leaving 9 bases unmatched. CDR3 amino acids: CASSPSGLAGGDYEQYF. CDR3 bases: TGTGCCAGCAGCCCATCCGGACTAGCGGGGGGCGACTACGAGCAGTACTTC.

The chain is built from TRBV18 and TRBJ1-4, with no clear D. Germline CDR1 KGHSH, CDR2 LQKENI. The CDR3 totals 14 residues. The V gene lost 4 bases and the J gene lost 0 bases, with 6 bases spanning the gap. The DNA of the CDR3 is TGTGCCAGCTCACTGCGAGCAACTAATGAAAAACTGTTTTTT. Translating it yields CASSLRATNEKLFF.

On this clone itself: This specimen includes other DNA sequences encoding the same CDR3. V gene TRBV6-5 combines with J gene TRBJ2-7; the D call may be TRBD1 or TRBD2 (5 bases each). V shed 2 bases and J shed 6 bases, with 8 bases lying between them. The CDR3 is 12 amino acids. Germline V gene data show CDR1 as MNHEY and CDR2 as SVGAGI. CDR3 region: CASSYVGGEQYF. For the CDR3, the DNA is TGTGCCAGCAGTTACGTTGGGGGCGAGCAGTACTTC.

The chain links TRBV4-1 to TRBJ1-2; TRBD1 matches 9 bases. Trimming removed 5 bases from V and 4 bases from J; junction bases left unmatched: 8. Looked up from germline, CDR1 is MGHRA and CDR2 is YSYEKL. CDR3 length: 15 residues. The CDR3: CASSTGGTGSYGYTF. CDR3 sequence (DNA): TGCGCCAGCAGCACGGGTGGGACAGGGTCCTATGGCTACACCTTC.

The chain links TRBV19 to TRBJ1-2, with D hard to call. Germline CDR1 is LNHDA and CDR2 is SQIVND (reference sequence). The CDR3 has 13 residues. V shed 3 bases and J shed 4 bases, with 9 bases lying between them. Written as DNA, the CDR3 is TGTGCCAGTAGTATCGGCAATAGCTATGGCTACACCTTC. Protein product: CASSIGNSYGYTF.

The table lists this clone with a count of one. This chain connects TRBV30 to TRBJ2-1; 9 bases align to TRBD2. The length of the CDR3 is 14 residues. After removal of 2 bases from V and 3 bases from J, the junction contained 2 bases not matched to a gene. Germline CDR1 reads GTSNPN; CDR2 reads SVGIG (reference sequence). CDR3 region: CAWSRTSDYNEQFF. Here the CDR3 DNA reads TGTGCCTGGAGTCGGACTAGCGACTACAATGAGCAGTTCTTC.

This chain connects TRBV4-3 to TRBJ1-3; no clear D. Between the trimmed V and J ends, which lost 1 base and 4 bases, there was a span of 8 bases. In germline, CDR1 is LGHNA, CDR2 YSLEER. The CDR3 runs 14 residues. CDR3 residues: CASSQASGGNTIYF. CDR3 nucleotide sequence: TGCGCCAGCAGCCAAGCCAGCGGGGGAAACACCATATATTTT.

This clone was recorded only once. The gene calls are TRBV19 and TRBJ1-6; tentatively, D is TRBD1 (5 bases). The CDR3 runs to 17 residues. V was pared by 3 bases and J by 5 bases, with 17 bases between. Per the germline V gene, CDR1 is LNHDA and CDR2 is SQIVND (reference sequence). The CDR3 bases are TGTGCCAGTAGTATTTCGGGGGGACGGATGAATAATTCACCCCTCCACTTT. It specifies CASSISGGRMNNSPLHF.

This clone occurred once. The chain links TRBV10-3 to TRBJ1-1; 11 bases are shared with TRBD1. V was pared by 5 bases and J by 4 bases, with 3 bases of the junction left unmatched. This CDR3 is built from 14 residues. Germline CDR1 ENHRY, CDR2 SYGVKD. CDR3: CAISSDRGPTEAFF. The CDR3 nucleotides read TGTGCCATCAGTTCGGACAGGGGGCCCACTGAAGCTTTCTTT.

The genes are TRBV30 and TRBJ1-3; D is perhaps TRBD1 (5 bases). This CDR3 is built from 14 residues. From germline, CDR1 is GTSNPN and CDR2 SVGIG (reference sequence). The germline V and J ends were trimmed by 2 bases and 2 bases, with 10 bases remaining between them. CDR3 nucleotides: TGTGCCTGGAGTTACTCAGGGACTGGAAACACCATATATTTT. Its translation is CAWSYSGTGNTIYF.

Note on this clone: The same CDR3 can be traced to other DNA sequences in this sample. V is TRBV4-3 and J is TRBJ2-7; the match to TRBD2 covers 10 bases. From germline, CDR1 is LGHNA and CDR2 YSLEER. V was clipped by 1 base and J by 2 bases; unmatched bases: 2. The CDR3 runs to 15 residues. Written as DNA, the CDR3 is TGCGCCAGCAGCCAAGGGACTAGCGGCACCTACGAGCAGTACTTC. Translation: CASSQGTSGTYEQYF.

This chain links TRBV30 with TRBJ2-7; 9 bases are shared with TRBD2. This CDR3 has 14 amino acids. V trimming: 2 bases; J trimming: 2 bases; junction bases outside the gene matches: 4. Germline CDR1 and CDR2: GTSNPN and SVGIG (reference sequence). CDR3 sequence reads: CAWSTQRGAYEQYF. CDR3 in DNA: TGTGCCTGGAGTACCCAGCGGGGGGCCTACGAGCAGTACTTC.

V is TRBV6-1 and J is TRBJ2-3; D is unresolved. V dropped 3 bases and J dropped 2 bases, with 18 bases sitting between them. The CDR3 totals 17 residues. The germline gives CDR1 MNHNS, CDR2 SASEGT. The CDR3 reads CASSDVVDWQFTDTQYF. The DNA of the CDR3 is TGTGCCAGCAGTGACGTGGTGGATTGGCAGTTCACAGATACGCAGTATTTT.

The rearrangement uses TRBV18 and TRBJ2-3; TRBD2 might be the D (6 bases). V was pared by 2 bases and J by 4 bases, with 10 bases between. The germline V gene has CDR1 KGHSH and CDR2 LQKENI. The CDR3 sequence is 14 residues long. CDR3 sequence reads: CASSPITSSDTQYF. The CDR3 DNA sequence: TGTGCCAGCTCACCAATCACTAGCTCAGATACGCAGTATTTT.

V usage is TRBV2 and J usage is TRBJ1-2; D perhaps matches TRBD1 (6 bases). CDR3 length: 14 amino acids. The V end lost 2 bases, the J end lost 6 bases, and 13 bases lay between the germline ends. CDR1 and CDR2 from the germline V gene are SNHLY and FYNNEI. The CDR3 spells CASSEIQGSHGYTF. The CDR3 DNA is TGTGCCAGCAGTGAAATACAGGGATCGCATGGCTACACCTTC.

This sequence joins TRBV19 and TRBJ1-3; TRBD1 aligns across 10 bases. CDR1 LNHDA and CDR2 SQIVND come from the germline V gene (reference sequence). V lost 5 bases to trimming and J lost 10 bases; unmatched junction nucleotides: 11. This CDR3 region has 15 residues. Here the CDR3 DNA reads TGTGCCAGTAGTCCCGTCGACAGGGGGCGGAAAACCATATATTTT. Its translation is CASSPVDRGRKTIYF.

This sequence joins TRBV7-2 and TRBJ2-3; no firm D call. Trimming pared 2 bases from V and 4 bases from J, leaving 7 bases between. The CDR3 spans 13 residues. Germline loops: CDR1 SGHTA, CDR2 FQGNSA. CDR3 in DNA: TGTGCCAGCAGCTTATTTGGGGCAGATACGCAGTATTTT. Translation: CASSLFGADTQYF. The complete variable domain, with remaining parts taken from reference TRBV7-2 and TRBJ2-3, reads GAGVSQSPSNKVTEKGKDVELRCDPISGHTALYWYRQSLGQGLEFLIYFQGNSAPDKSGLPSDRFSAERTGGSVSTLTIQRTQQEDSAVYLCASSLFGADTQYFGPGTRLTVL.

The J gene is TRBJ1-1, the V gene TRBV13; weak D call: TRBD1 (5 bases). The length of the CDR3 is 15 residues. Trimming cost V 3 bases and J 4 bases, with 15 bases left between them. Looked up from germline, CDR1 is PRHDT and CDR2 is FYEKMQ (reference sequence). Here the CDR3 reads CASSFIHGGITEAFF. DNA for the CDR3: TGTGCCAGCAGCTTTATTCACGGGGGAATCACTGAAGCTTTCTTT.

V gene TRBV5-6 combines with J gene TRBJ2-2; D is undetermined. Looked up from germline, CDR1 is SGHDT and CDR2 is YYEEEE. Deletions cut 2 bases from V and 7 bases from J, with 9 bases between. CDR3 length equals 13 residues. DNA of the CDR3: TGTGCCAGCAGCTTTAGTGAGCTCGGGGAGCTGTTTTTT. Translation gives CASSFSELGELFF.